This T cell receptor (beta chain) stems from a study of blood T cell repertoires in COVID-19. As for the study in general: The United States, Italy and Spain were the sources of the acute and convalescent COVID-19 samples. From T cells, B-cell-depleted T cells, or PBMCs came the material, which was cDNA or gDNA.

The authors' processing: From reference gene primer amplification, estimates of nucleated cell counts were derived. Clones were read by immunoSEQ multiplex PCR, and TCRdb kept only the in-frame ones, dropping some. The DNA gave D and trimming, while V, J and clone size come from that table. The sample consists of about 46,000 clones, around 90% of them appearing once. This clone was seen a single time. The V end was cut by 0 bases, the J end by 0 bases, with 3 bases between. Germline loops: CDR1 SGHTS, CDR2 YDEGEE. This CDR3 region has 13 residues. Source material: peripheral blood. The clonotype was recovered from a man in his forties or fifties with acute or convalescent COVID-19. The chain employs TRBV5-8 and TRBJ1-1, with no clear D. CDR3 in DNA: TGTGCCAGCAGCTTGGCTGTGAACACTGAAGCTTTCTTT. Translated: CASSLAVNTEAFF. Drawing the rest from reference TRBV5-8 and TRBJ1-1, the complete variable domain is EAGVTQSPTHLIKTRGQQATLRCSPISGHTSVYWYQQALGLGLQFLLWYDEGEERNRGNFPPRFSGRQFPNYSSELNVNALELEDSALYLCASSLAVNTEAFFGQGTRLTVV.